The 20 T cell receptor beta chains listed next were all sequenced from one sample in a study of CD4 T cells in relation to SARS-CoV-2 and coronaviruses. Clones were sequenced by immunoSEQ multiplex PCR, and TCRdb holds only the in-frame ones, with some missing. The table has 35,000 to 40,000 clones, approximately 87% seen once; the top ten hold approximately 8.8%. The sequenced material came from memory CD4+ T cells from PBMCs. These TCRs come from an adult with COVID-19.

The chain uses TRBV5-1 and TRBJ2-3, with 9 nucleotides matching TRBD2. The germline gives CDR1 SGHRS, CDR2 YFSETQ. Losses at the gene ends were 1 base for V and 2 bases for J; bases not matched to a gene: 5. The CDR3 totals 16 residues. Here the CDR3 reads CASSLFSGGSTDTQYF. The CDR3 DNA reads TGCGCCAGCAGCTTGTTCAGCGGGGGGTCCACAGATACGCAGTATTTT.

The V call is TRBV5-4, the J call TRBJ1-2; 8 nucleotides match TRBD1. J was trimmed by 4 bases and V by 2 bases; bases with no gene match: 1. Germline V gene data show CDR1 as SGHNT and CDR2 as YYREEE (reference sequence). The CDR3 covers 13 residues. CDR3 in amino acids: CASSFTGGYGYTF. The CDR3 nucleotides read TGTGCCAGCAGCTTTACAGGGGGCTATGGCTACACCTTC. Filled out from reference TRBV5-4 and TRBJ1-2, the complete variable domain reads ETGVTQSPTHLIKTRGQQVTLRCSSQSGHNTVSWYQQALGQGPQFIFQYYREEENGRGNFPPRFSGLQFPNYSSELNVNALELDDSALYLCASSFTGGYGYTFGSGTRLTVV.

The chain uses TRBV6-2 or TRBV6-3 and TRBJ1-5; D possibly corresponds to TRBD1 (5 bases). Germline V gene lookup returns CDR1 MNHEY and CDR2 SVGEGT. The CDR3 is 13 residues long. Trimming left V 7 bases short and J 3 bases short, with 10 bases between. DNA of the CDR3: TGTGCCAGCACCCCAGGGAACAATCAGCCCCAGCATTTT. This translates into CASTPGNNQPQHF.

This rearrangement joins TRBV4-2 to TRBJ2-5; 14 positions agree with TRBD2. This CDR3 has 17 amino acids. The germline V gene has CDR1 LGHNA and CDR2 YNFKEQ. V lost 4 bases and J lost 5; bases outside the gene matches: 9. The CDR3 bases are TGTGCCAGCAGCCTTGGACTAGCGGGGGGTTTGGGGGAGACCCAGTACTTC. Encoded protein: CASSLGLAGGLGETQYF.

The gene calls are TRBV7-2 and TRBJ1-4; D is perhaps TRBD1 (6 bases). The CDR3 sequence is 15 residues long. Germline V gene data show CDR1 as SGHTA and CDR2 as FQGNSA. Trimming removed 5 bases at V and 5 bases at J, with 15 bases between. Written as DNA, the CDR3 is TGTGCCAGCAGCCCAGGGGCTAGGTTCAATGAAAAACTGTTTTTT. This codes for CASSPGARFNEKLFF.

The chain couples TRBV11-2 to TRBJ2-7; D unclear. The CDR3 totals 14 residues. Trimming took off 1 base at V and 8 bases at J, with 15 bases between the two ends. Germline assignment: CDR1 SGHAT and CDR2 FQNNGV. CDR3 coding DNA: TGTGCCAGCAGCTTAGTCGCTAAGGTATGGAAGCAGTACTTC. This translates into CASSLVAKVWKQYF.

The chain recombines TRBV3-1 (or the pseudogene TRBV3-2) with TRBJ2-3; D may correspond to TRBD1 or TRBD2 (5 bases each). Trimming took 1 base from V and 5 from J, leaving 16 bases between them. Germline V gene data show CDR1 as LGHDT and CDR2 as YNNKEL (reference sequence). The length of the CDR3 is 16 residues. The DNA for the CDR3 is TGTGCCAGCAGCCAAGTAAGTCAATCAGGGAGAGATACGCAGTATTTT. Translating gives CASSQVSQSGRDTQYF.

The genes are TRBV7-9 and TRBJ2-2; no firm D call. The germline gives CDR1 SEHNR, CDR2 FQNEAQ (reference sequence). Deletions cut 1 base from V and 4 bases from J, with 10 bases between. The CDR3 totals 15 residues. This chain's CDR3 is CASSLVRISTGELFF. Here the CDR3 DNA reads TGTGCCAGCAGCTTAGTGCGGATCTCCACCGGGGAGCTGTTTTTT.

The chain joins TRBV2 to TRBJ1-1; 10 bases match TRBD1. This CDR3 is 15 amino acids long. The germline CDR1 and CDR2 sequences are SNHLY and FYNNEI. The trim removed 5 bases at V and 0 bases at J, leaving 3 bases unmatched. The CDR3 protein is CASSTGQGLNTEAFF. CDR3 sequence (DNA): TGTGCCAGCAGTACGGGACAGGGGTTGAACACTGAAGCTTTCTTT.

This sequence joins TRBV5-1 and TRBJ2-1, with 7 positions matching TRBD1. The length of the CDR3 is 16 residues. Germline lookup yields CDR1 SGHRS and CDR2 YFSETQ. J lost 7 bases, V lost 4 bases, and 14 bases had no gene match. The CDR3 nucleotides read TGCGCCAGCAGCCCAGACTCGGGACAGAGGATAAATGAGCAGTTCTTC. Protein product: CASSPDSGQRINEQFF. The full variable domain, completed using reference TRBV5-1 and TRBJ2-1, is KAGVTQTPRYLIKTRGQQVTLSCSPISGHRSVSWYQQTPGQGLQFLFEYFSETQRNKGNFPGRFSGRQFSNSRSEMNVSTLELGDSALYLCASSPDSGQRINEQFFGPGTRLTVL.

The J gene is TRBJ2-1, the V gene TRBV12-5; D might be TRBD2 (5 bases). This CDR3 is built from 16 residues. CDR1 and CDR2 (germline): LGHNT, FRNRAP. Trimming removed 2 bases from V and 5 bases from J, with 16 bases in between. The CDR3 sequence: CASGLSHRPGNNEQFF. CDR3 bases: TGTGCTAGTGGTTTGTCCCACCGACCGGGGAACAATGAGCAGTTCTTC.

The CDR3 reads CASSLTSGGQETQYF. The DNA for the CDR3 is TGTGCCAGCAGCTTGACTAGCGGGGGACAAGAGACCCAGTACTTC. The V gene is TRBV5-4, the J gene TRBJ2-5, with 11 bases aligning to TRBD2. CDR1 is SGHNT, CDR2 YYREEE, per germline (reference sequence). CDR3 length: 15 amino acids. V lost 1 base to trimming and J lost 2 bases; unmatched junction nucleotides: 1. The variable domain in full, completed from reference TRBV5-4 and TRBJ2-5, reads ETGVTQSPTHLIKTRGQQVTLRCSSQSGHNTVSWYQQALGQGPQFIFQYYREEENGRGNFPPRFSGLQFPNYSSELNVNALELDDSALYLCASSLTSGGQETQYFGPGTRLLVL.

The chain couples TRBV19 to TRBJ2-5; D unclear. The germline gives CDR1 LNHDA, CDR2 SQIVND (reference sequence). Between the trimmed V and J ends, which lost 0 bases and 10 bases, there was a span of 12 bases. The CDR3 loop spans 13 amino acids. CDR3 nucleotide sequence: TGTGCCAGTAGTATAGATTTCATCTCTGGCCAGTACTTC. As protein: CASSIDFISGQYF.

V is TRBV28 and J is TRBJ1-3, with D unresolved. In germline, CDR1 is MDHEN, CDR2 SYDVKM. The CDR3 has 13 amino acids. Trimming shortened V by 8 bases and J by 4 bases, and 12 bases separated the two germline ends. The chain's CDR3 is CASFIRKGNTIYF. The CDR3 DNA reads TGTGCCAGCTTCATACGTAAGGGAAACACCATATATTTT. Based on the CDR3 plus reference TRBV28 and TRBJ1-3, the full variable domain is DVKVTQSSRYLVKRTGEKVFLECVQDMDHENMFWYRQDPGLGLRLIYFSYDVKMKEKGDIPEGYSVSREKKERFSLILESASTNQTSMYLCASFIRKGNTIYFGEGSWLTVV.

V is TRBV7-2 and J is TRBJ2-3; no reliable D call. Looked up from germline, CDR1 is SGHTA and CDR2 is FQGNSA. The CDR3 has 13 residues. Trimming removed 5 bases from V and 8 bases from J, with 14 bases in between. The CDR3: CASSLDRISTQYF. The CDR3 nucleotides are TGTGCCAGCAGCCTCGACCGCATTAGTACGCAGTATTTT.

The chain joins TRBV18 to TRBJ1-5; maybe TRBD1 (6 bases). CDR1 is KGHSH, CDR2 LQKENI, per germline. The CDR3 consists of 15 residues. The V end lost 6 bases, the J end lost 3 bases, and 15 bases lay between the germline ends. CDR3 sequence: CASSDRQDDNQPQHF. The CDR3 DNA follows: TGTGCCAGCTCCGATAGACAGGATGACAATCAGCCCCAGCATTTT.

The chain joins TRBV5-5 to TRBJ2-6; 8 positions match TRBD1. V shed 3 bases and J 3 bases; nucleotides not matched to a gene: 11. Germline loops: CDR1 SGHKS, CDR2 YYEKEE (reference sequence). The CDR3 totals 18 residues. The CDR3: CASSSRRGQGYGANVLTF. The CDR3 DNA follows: TGTGCCAGCAGCTCCCGGCGAGGACAGGGATATGGGGCCAACGTCCTGACTTTC.

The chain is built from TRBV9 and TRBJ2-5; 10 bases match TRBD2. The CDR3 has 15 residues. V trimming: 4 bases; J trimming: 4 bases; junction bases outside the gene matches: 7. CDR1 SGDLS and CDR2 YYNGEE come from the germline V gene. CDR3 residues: CASSSGGAGRETQYF. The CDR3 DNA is TGTGCCAGCAGCAGCGGGGGGGCCGGGAGAGAGACCCAGTACTTC. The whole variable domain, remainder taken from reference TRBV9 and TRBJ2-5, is DSGVTQTPKHLITATGQRVTLRCSPRSGDLSVYWYQQSLDQGLQFLIQYYNGEERAKGNILERFSAQQFPDLHSELNLSSLELGDSALYFCASSSGGAGRETQYFGPGTRLLVL.

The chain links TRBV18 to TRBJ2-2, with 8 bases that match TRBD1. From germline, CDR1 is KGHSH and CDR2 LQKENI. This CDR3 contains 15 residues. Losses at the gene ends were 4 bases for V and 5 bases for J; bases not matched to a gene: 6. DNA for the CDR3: TGTGCCAGCTCACAGGGACAGGCTGGGACCGGGGAGCTGTTTTTT. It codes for CASSQGQAGTGELFF.

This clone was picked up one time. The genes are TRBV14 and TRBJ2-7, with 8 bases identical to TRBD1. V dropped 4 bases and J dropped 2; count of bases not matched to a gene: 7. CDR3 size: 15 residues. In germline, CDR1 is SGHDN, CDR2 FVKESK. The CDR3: CASSLGQGGTYEQYF. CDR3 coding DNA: TGTGCCAGCAGCCTTGGACAGGGAGGCACCTACGAGCAGTACTTC.